The 3 T cell receptor beta chains presented below share a single source sample, sequenced in a study of T cell responses to AZD1222 COVID-19 vaccine. Sequenced by immunoSEQ multiplex PCR; TCRdb stores in-frame clones only, minus some. This repertoire shows 100,000 or so clones, 87% found once; its top ten account for approximately 2.9%. Sequences were derived from peripheral blood, sampled on day 0 of AZD1222 vaccination. Source of these receptors: an adult in good health.

This clone was detected a few times. This chain links TRBV6-5 with TRBJ1-3; tentative D call: TRBD1 (5 bases). In germline, CDR1 is MNHEY, CDR2 SVGAGI. The V end was cut by 0 bases, the J end by 0 bases, with 6 bases between. This CDR3 has 15 residues. CDR3 amino acids: CASSYSRDSGNTIYF. The CDR3 nucleotides are TGTGCCAGCAGTTACTCCAGGGACTCTGGAAACACCATATATTTT.

The V gene is TRBV6-5, the J gene TRBJ2-7, with 7 bases aligning to TRBD1. Germline V lookup: CDR1 MNHEY, CDR2 SVGAGI. The CDR3 sequence is 12 residues long. With 8 bases clipped from V and 3 bases from J, the junction kept 4 bases outside the gene matches. CDR3 nucleotides: TGTGCCAGCGGAACAGGGGTCTACGAGCAGTACTTC. Protein: CASGTGVYEQYF.

V gene TRBV19 combines with J gene TRBJ1-2; weak D call: TRBD1 (5 bases). CDR3 length: 14 amino acids. Trimming took off 1 base at V and 7 bases at J, with 13 bases between the two ends. Germline CDR1 LNHDA, CDR2 SQIVND (reference sequence). CDR3 residues: CASSIGRGESGYTF. The CDR3 DNA follows: TGTGCCAGTAGTATAGGTCGGGGGGAGTCTGGCTACACCTTC.